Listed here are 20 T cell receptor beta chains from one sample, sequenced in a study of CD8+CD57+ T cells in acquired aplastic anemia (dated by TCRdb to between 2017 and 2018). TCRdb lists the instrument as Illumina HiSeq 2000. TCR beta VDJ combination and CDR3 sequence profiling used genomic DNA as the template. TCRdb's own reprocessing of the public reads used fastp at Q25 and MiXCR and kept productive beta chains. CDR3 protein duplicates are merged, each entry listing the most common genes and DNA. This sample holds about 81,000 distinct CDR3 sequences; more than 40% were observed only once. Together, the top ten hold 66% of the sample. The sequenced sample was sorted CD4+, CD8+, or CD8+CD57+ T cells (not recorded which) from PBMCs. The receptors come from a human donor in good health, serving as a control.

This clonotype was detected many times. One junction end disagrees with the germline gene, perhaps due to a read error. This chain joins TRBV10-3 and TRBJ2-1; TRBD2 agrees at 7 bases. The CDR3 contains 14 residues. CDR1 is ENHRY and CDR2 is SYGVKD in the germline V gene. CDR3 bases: TGTGCCATCAGGGAACAAGCGGGATACAATGAGCAGCTCTTC. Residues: CAIREQAGYNEQLF.

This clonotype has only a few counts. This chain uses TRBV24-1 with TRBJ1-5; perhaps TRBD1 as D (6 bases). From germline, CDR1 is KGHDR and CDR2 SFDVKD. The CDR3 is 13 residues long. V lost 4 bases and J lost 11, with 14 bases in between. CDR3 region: CATSDTGQYTQHF. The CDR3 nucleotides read TGTGCCACCAGTGACACCGGACAGTACACCCAGCATTTT.

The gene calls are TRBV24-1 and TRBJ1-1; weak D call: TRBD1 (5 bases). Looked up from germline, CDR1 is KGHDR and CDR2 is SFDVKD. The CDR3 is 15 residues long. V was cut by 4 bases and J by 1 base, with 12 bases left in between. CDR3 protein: CATSEGGRKNTEAFF. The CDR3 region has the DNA TGTGCCACCAGTGAGGGGGGACGGAAGAACACTGAAGCTTTCTTT.

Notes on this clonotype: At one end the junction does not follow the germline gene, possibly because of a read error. CDR3 in amino acids: CASSFRQGWDTQCF. In DNA, the CDR3 is TGTGCCAGCAGCTTCCGACAGGGATGGGATACGCAGTGTTTT. V is TRBV5-5 and J is TRBJ2-3; 7 bases fit TRBD1. Germline values: CDR1 SGHKS, CDR2 YYEKEE (reference sequence). The CDR3 contains 14 residues.

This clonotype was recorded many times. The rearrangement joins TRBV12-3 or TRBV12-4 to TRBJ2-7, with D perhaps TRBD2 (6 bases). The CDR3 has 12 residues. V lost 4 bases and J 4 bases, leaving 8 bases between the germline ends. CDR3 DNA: TGTGCCAGCAGTTCGGGGAGGTACGAGCAGTACTTC. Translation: CASSSGRYEQYF.

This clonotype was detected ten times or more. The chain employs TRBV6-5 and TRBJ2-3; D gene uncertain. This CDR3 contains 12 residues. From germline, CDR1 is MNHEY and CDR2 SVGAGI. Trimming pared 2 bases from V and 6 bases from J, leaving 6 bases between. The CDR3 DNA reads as TGTGCCAGCAGTTACGTGGGGGATACGCAGTATTTT. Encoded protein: CASSYVGDTQYF.

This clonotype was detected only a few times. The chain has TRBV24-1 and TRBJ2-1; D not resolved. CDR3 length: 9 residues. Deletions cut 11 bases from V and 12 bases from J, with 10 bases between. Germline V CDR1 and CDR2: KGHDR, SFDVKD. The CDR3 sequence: CASLHTQFF. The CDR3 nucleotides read TGTGCCAGCCTTCACACGCAGTTCTTC.

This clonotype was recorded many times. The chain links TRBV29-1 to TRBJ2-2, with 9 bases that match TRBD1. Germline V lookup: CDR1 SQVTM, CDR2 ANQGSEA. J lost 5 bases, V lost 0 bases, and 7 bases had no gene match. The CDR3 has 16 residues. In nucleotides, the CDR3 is TGCAGCGTTGAAGACCCGGGACAGGGAGGGACCGGGGAGCTGTTTTTT. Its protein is CSVEDPGQGGTGELFF.

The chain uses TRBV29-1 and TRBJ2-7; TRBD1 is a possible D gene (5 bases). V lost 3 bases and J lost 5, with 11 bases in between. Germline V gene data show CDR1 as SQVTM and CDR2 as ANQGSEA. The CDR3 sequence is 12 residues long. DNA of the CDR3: TGCAGCGTTGACGATGTAGGGGACGAGCAGTACTTC. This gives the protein CSVDDVGDEQYF.

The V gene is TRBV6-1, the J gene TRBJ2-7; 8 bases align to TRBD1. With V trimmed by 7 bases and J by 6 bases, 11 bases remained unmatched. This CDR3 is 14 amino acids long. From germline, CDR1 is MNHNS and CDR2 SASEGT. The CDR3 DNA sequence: TGTGCCAGCACCTCCGGGACAGGAGAGTCCGAGCAGTACTTC. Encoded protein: CASTSGTGESEQYF.

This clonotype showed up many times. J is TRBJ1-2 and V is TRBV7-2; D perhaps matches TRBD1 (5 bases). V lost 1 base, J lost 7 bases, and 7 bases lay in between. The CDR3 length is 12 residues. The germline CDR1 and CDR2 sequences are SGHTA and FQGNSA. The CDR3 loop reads CASSLGGGGYTF. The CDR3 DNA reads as TGTGCCAGCAGCTTAGGGGGGGGTGGCTACACCTTC.

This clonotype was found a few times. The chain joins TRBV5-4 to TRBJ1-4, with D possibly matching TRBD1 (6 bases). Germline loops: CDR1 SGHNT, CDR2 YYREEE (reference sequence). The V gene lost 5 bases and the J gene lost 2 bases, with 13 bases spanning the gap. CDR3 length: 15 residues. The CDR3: CASRPGELTNEKLFF. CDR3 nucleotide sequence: TGTGCCAGCAGACCAGGGGAATTGACTAATGAAAAACTGTTTTTT.

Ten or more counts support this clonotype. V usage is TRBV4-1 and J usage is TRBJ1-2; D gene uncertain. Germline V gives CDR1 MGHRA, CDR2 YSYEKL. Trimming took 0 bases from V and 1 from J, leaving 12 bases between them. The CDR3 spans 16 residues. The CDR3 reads CASSQDQENYNYGYTF. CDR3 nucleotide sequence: TGCGCCAGCAGCCAAGATCAGGAGAATTATAACTATGGCTACACCTTC.

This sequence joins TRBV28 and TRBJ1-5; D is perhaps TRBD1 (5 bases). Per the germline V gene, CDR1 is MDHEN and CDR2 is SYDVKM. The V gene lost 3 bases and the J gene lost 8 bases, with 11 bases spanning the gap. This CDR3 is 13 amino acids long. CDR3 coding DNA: TGTGCCAGCAGTTTTGGGGGTGTTGAGCCCCAGCATTTT. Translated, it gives CASSFGGVEPQHF.

CDR3: CATSLGNTEAFF. In DNA form, the CDR3 reads TGTGCCACCAGTTTGGGGAACACTGAAGCTTTCTTT. V usage is TRBV24-1 and J usage is TRBJ1-1; D gene uncertain. V dropped 6 bases and J dropped 1 base, with 5 bases sitting between them. This CDR3 region has 12 residues. Germline V lookup: CDR1 KGHDR, CDR2 SFDVKD.

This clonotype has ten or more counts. CDR3 bases: TGTGCCAGCAGCTCGGACGAAGAGACCCAGTACTTC. Translated: CASSSDEETQYF. J is TRBJ2-5 and V is TRBV11-3; D not resolved. In germline, CDR1 is SGHNT, CDR2 YENEEA. Trimming cost V 4 bases and J 3 bases, with 6 bases left between them. This CDR3 is 12 amino acids long.

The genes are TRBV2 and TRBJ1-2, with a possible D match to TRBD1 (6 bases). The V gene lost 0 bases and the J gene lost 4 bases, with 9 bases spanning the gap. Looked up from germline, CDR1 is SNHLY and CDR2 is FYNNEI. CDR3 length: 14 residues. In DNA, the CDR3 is TGTGCCAGCAGTGAAGCCTTACAGGGCTATGGCTACACCTTC. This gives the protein CASSEALQGYGYTF.

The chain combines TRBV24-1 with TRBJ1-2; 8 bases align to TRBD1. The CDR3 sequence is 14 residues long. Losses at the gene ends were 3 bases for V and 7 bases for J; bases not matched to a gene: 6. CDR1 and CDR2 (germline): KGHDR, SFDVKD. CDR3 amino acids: CATSDNSGGLGYTF. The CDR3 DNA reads TGTGCCACCAGTGATAACTCAGGGGGCCTTGGCTACACCTTC.

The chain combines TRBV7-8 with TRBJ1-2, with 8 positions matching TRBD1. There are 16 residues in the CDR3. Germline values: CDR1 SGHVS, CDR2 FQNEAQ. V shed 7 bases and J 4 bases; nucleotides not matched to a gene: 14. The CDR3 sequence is CASTPGQDEKGYGYTF. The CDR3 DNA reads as TGTGCCAGCACCCCGGGACAGGACGAGAAGGGCTATGGCTACACCTTC. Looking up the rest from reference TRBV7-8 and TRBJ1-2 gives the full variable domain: GAGVSQSPRYKVAKRGQDVALRCDPISGHVSLFWYQQALGQGPEFLTYFQNEAQLDKSGLPSDRFFAERPEGSVSTLKIQRTQQEDSAVYLCASTPGQDEKGYGYTFGSGTRLTVV.

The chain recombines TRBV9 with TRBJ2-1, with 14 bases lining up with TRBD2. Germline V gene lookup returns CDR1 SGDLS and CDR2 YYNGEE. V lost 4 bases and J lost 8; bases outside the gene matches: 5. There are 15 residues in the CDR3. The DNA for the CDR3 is TGTGCCAGCAGCCCCCGGACTAGCGGGGGGTATGAGCAGTTCTTC. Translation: CASSPRTSGGYEQFF.